One and the same sample provided the 17 T cell receptor beta chains below, sequenced in a study of blood T cells in healthy people across ages. Next came a second PCR, run for about 7 to 12 cycles, which used a sample-barcoded 5' primer along with a J-beta primer mix. TCRdb itself ran the 5' RACE reads through MiXCR, one entry per CDR3 protein. The table records roughly 700,000 distinct CDR3 sequences, less than 40% of them present only once. Source material: blood. These receptors came from a woman aged 80 or over in good health.

V and J are TRBV28 and TRBJ1-2; 8 positions match TRBD1. Germline assignment: CDR1 MDHEN and CDR2 SYDVKM. J lost 8 bases, V lost 4 bases, and 15 bases had no gene match. The CDR3 is 16 amino acids. This CDR3 reads CASSSLRTGFQIGYTF. CDR3 nucleotide sequence: TGTGCCAGCAGTTCCCTCCGGACAGGGTTTCAGATAGGCTACACCTTC.

This chain joins TRBV11-2 and TRBJ2-3, with 13 positions matching TRBD2. This CDR3 has 16 amino acids. The V and J ends lost 5 bases and 7 bases, in that order; junction bases with no gene match: 9. Germline CDR1 is SGHAT and CDR2 is FQNNGV. This CDR3 reads CASSGIGTSGEHTQYF. The CDR3 bases are TGTGCCAGCAGCGGAATCGGGACTAGCGGGGAACATACGCAGTATTTT.

V and J are TRBV5-1 and TRBJ1-6; tentatively, D is TRBD1 (5 bases). With 4 bases removed from V and 9 bases from J, the gap between germline ends came to 14 bases. The CDR3 totals 14 residues. Germline lookup yields CDR1 SGHRS and CDR2 YFSETQ. In DNA form, the CDR3 reads TGCGCCAGCAGCCCCGGGACCCACATTTCACCCCTCCACTTT. As protein: CASSPGTHISPLHF.

This clonotype was recorded many times. The rearrangement joins TRBV20-1 to TRBJ2-3, with 8 nucleotides matching TRBD2. Trimming at V came to 0 bases and at J to 4 bases, leaving 6 bases not matched to a gene. The CDR3 is made up of 15 amino acids. In germline, CDR1 is DFQATT, CDR2 SNEGSKA (reference sequence). DNA for the CDR3: TGCAGTGCTAGAGATCGAACGGGGGGGCCAGATACGCAGTATTTT. This sequence encodes CSARDRTGGPDTQYF.

Of note for this clonotype: Being one base from a much bigger clone, this may be a read error. CDR3 nucleotide sequence: TGTGCCAGCAGCTTGGATGGGACAGGGAATGAAAAACTGTCTTTT. Its translation: CASSLDGTGNEKLSF. This rearrangement joins TRBV7-9 to TRBJ1-4, with 9 nucleotides matching TRBD1. The CDR3 has 15 residues. Per the germline V gene, CDR1 is SEHNR and CDR2 is FQNEAQ (reference sequence).

This clonotype has at least ten counts. The chain joins TRBV20-1 to TRBJ1-2; no clear D. V was pared by 6 bases and J by 4 bases, with 12 bases between. The CDR3 sequence is 12 residues long. Germline CDR1 reads DFQATT; CDR2 reads SNEGSKA (reference sequence). Written as DNA, the CDR3 is TGCAGTGCCGCTGAGGGTCGCTATGGCTACACCTTC. Amino acids: CSAAEGRYGYTF.

With respect to this clonotype: Germline and junction disagree at one end, which may indicate a read error. The chain employs TRBV20-1 and TRBJ1-3; 8 bases are a match to TRBD1. Looked up from germline, CDR1 is DFQATT and CDR2 is SNEGSKA (reference sequence). The CDR3 sequence is 17 residues long. The CDR3 protein is CSARYVQGAISGNTTYF. The CDR3 DNA reads TGCAGTGCTAGATATGTTCAGGGGGCTATCTCTGGAAACACCACATATTTT.

This clonotype was observed at least ten times. This chain uses TRBV10-3 with TRBJ2-3, with TRBD1 matching over 11 bases. The germline V gene has CDR1 ENHRY and CDR2 SYGVKD. The trim removed 6 bases at V and 1 base at J, leaving 3 bases unmatched. CDR3 length equals 15 residues. In DNA form, the CDR3 reads TGTGCCATCAGGGTGGACAGGGGGCGCACAGATACGCAGTATTTT. It encodes CAIRVDRGRTDTQYF.

This clonotype was seen at least ten times. The rearrangement links TRBV27 to TRBJ2-7, with 7 bases identical to TRBD1. The germline V gene has CDR1 MNHEY and CDR2 SMNVEV (reference sequence). This CDR3 region has 16 residues. V was pared by 0 bases and J by 7 bases, with 12 bases of the junction left unmatched. The CDR3 sequence is CASSLSARQGVSEQYF. CDR3 bases: TGTGCCAGCAGTTTATCGGCCCGACAGGGCGTGAGTGAGCAGTACTTC.

This clonotype rates as medium-sized. The rearrangement uses TRBV20-1 and TRBJ1-1; maybe TRBD1 (5 bases). The CDR3 has 15 amino acids. Germline-derived CDR1 and CDR2 are DFQATT and SNEGSKA (reference sequence). V dropped 0 bases and J dropped 1 base, with 12 bases sitting between them. The CDR3 bases are TGCAGTGCTAGAGATCGGGGACTCCCGAACACTGAAGCTTTCTTT. This gives the protein CSARDRGLPNTEAFF.

The table lists this clonotype with a few counts. A much bigger clone sits one base away, suggesting this may be a read error. The chain joins TRBV4-2 to TRBJ2-6; D might be TRBD1 (6 bases). The V end was cut by 0 bases, the J end by 5 bases, with 11 bases between. The CDR3 is 16 amino acids. Germline V gene data show CDR1 as LGHNA and CDR2 as YNFKEQ. The CDR3 bases are TGTGCCAGCAGCCAAGATGAGGGGGAGAGGGCCAACGTCCTGACTTTC. Its translation: CASSQDEGERANVLTF.

There are many counts of this clonotype. This chain joins TRBV5-1 and TRBJ2-7, with 7 bases fitting TRBD2. Germline V gene lookup returns CDR1 SGHRS and CDR2 YFSETQ. The ends lost 0 bases at V and 3 bases at J; junction bases unmatched: 6. CDR3 length equals 15 residues. The CDR3 DNA reads as TGCGCCAGCAGCTTGGGGGGGGGAAACGACTACGAGCAGTACTTC. Its protein is CASSLGGGNDYEQYF.

In its sample, this clonotype was seen a few times. V and J are TRBV9 and TRBJ1-2; D possibly corresponds to TRBD1 (5 bases). Germline CDR1 reads SGDLS; CDR2 reads YYNGEE. CDR3 length equals 14 residues. Trimming took 4 bases from V and 3 from J, leaving 13 bases between them. For the CDR3, the DNA is TGTGCCAGCAGCCGTGATGGGGGGGACTATGGCTACACCTTC. Its protein is CASSRDGGDYGYTF.

This clonotype was detected a few times. One junction end does not reproduce the germline sequence, and a read error may be involved. The CDR3 nucleotides are TGTGCCAGCAAGAAGGAAGTGGGCACAGATGCGCAGTATTTT. Translated, it gives CASKKEVGTDAQYF. The rearrangement joins TRBV12-3 or TRBV12-4 to TRBJ2-3; D call uncertain. The CDR3 extends over 14 amino acids.

The count of this clonotype is one. This may arise from a read error, as a much more abundant clone is one base away. The chain recombines TRBV11-2 with TRBJ2-7, with 7 bases identical to TRBD1. Germline V CDR1 and CDR2: SGHAT, FQNNGV. CDR3 length: 14 amino acids. Unmatched junction bases numbered 6, after V lost 1 base and J lost 6 bases. CDR3 region: CASSLVVGGFEQYF. The DNA of the CDR3 is TGTGCCAGCAGCTTAGTAGTAGGGGGCTTCGAGCAGTACTTC.

This clonotype was counted ten times or more. J is TRBJ1-2 and V is TRBV7-2, with 7 bases aligning to TRBD1. CDR1 and CDR2 from the germline V gene are SGHTA and FQGNSA. V lost 1 base, J lost 5 bases, and 13 bases stayed unmatched. The CDR3 covers 17 residues. CDR3 DNA sequence: TGTGCCAGCAGCTTAGGCCGGACAGGTCGAATTGAATATGGCTACACCTTC. It translates to CASSLGRTGRIEYGYTF. Full variable domain (remainder filled in from reference TRBV7-2 and TRBJ1-2): GAGVSQSPSNKVTEKGKDVELRCDPISGHTALYWYRQSLGQGLEFLIYFQGNSAPDKSGLPSDRFSAERTGGSVSTLTIQRTQQEDSAVYLCASSLGRTGRIEYGYTFGSGTRLTVV.

The rearrangement joins TRBV2 to TRBJ1-2, with D tentatively TRBD1 (6 bases). Trimming removed 2 bases at V and 4 bases at J, with 11 bases between. The CDR3 runs 14 residues. CDR1 SNHLY and CDR2 FYNNEI come from the germline V gene. The CDR3 is CASSERGGAYGYTF. As DNA, the CDR3 is TGTGCCAGCAGTGAACGGGGGGGCGCCTATGGCTACACCTTC.